The next 20 T cell receptor beta chains were all read from a single sample in a study of radiotherapy plus CTLA-4 blockade in lung cancer. TCRdb keeps only in-frame clones here, not all; method: immunoSEQ multiplex PCR. This sample has approximately 82,000 clones, with around 86% found just once. The sequencing here drew on peripheral blood, taken from a patient treated with radiotherapy plus ipilimumab. These receptors were obtained from a human donor with non-small cell lung cancer that progressed on radiotherapy plus ipilimumab.

The chain uses TRBV14 and TRBJ2-1; 7 nucleotides line up with TRBD2. J gave up 0 bases and V 0 bases, and 11 bases lay outside the gene matches. CDR1 is SGHDN and CDR2 is FVKESK in the germline V gene. The CDR3 spans 19 residues. The CDR3 is CASSQESLGRGISYNEQFF. The CDR3 DNA reads as TGTGCCAGCAGCCAAGAGTCGCTAGGGCGGGGGATCTCCTACAATGAGCAGTTCTTC. The variable domain in full, with the rest retrieved from reference TRBV14 and TRBJ2-1, is EAGVTQFPSHSVIEKGQTVTLRCDPISGHDNLYWYRRVMGKEIKFLLHFVKESKQDESGMPNNRFLAERTGGTYSTLKVQPAELEDSGVYFCASSQESLGRGISYNEQFFGPGTRLTVL.

The rearrangement uses TRBV19 and TRBJ2-7; TRBD2 matches 13 bases. V lost 5 bases and J lost 2; bases outside the gene matches: 0. The CDR3 length is 14 residues. The V gene's germline CDR1 is LNHDA and CDR2 SQIVND (reference sequence). The CDR3 here is CASSGTSGTYEQYF. The CDR3 DNA reads as TGTGCCAGTAGTGGGACTAGCGGGACCTACGAGCAGTACTTC. Full variable domain (rest looked up from reference TRBV19 and TRBJ2-7): DGGITQSPKYLFRKEGQNVTLSCEQNLNHDAMYWYRQDPGQGLRLIYYSQIVNDFQKGDIAEGYSVSREKKESFPLTVTSAQKNPTAFYLCASSGTSGTYEQYFGPGTRLTVT.

In this sample, this clone turned up a few times. J is TRBJ1-2 and V is TRBV5-4; TRBD1 matches 7 bases. V was clipped by 4 bases and J by 4 bases; unmatched bases: 4. Germline V lookup: CDR1 SGHNT, CDR2 YYREEE (reference sequence). The CDR3 is 13 residues long. In DNA, the CDR3 is TGTGCCAGCAGCCGGGGGACAGCCTATGGCTACACCTTC. Protein sequence: CASSRGTAYGYTF.

This sequence joins TRBV19 and TRBJ1-1; D might be TRBD1 (5 bases). The germline V and J ends were trimmed by 6 bases and 4 bases, with 15 bases remaining between them. CDR3 length: 14 residues. Germline CDR1 and CDR2: LNHDA and SQIVND (reference sequence). The CDR3 loop reads CASRQFLRGTEAFF. CDR3 in DNA: TGTGCCAGTAGACAATTTCTTAGGGGCACTGAAGCTTTCTTT.

The V and J genes are TRBV10-3 and TRBJ2-5, with D maybe TRBD1 (6 bases). This CDR3 region has 13 residues. Deletions cut 9 bases from V and 1 base from J, with 12 bases between. Germline V gene sequence: CDR1 ENHRY, CDR2 SYGVKD. CDR3 DNA: TGTGCCATATGGACAGCAAGCCAAGAGACCCAGTACTTC. Amino acids: CAIWTASQETQYF.

V and J are TRBV7-2 and TRBJ2-4; D is unresolved. The CDR3 sequence is 15 residues long. CDR1 is SGHTA, CDR2 FQGNSA, per germline. The V end lost 1 base, the J end lost 2 bases, and 9 bases lay between the germline ends. The CDR3 DNA reads as TGTGCCAGCAGCTTAGGGGTTTTGACCAAAAACATTCAGTACTTC. Its protein product is CASSLGVLTKNIQYF.

The chain combines TRBV7-8 with TRBJ1-5, with D possibly matching TRBD1 (5 bases). Trimming stripped 1 base from V and 7 bases from J, with 14 bases between. This CDR3 contains 15 residues. Per germline, CDR1 SGHVS and CDR2 FQNEAQ. DNA for the CDR3: TGTGCCAGCAGCTTAGGTGGGGGAGCAGGGCAGCCCCAGCATTTT. Translation gives CASSLGGGAGQPQHF. Filled out from reference TRBV7-8 and TRBJ1-5, the complete variable domain reads GAGVSQSPRYKVAKRGQDVALRCDPISGHVSLFWYQQALGQGPEFLTYFQNEAQLDKSGLPSDRFFAERPEGSVSTLKIQRTQQEDSAVYLCASSLGGGAGQPQHFGDGTRLSIL.

This clone was recorded once. The chain is built from TRBV11-3 and TRBJ1-1, with 7 bases fitting TRBD1. Trimming took 5 bases from V and 3 from J; bases not matched to a gene: 6. Per germline, CDR1 SGHNT and CDR2 YENEEA. This CDR3 comprises 14 residues. The CDR3 sequence: CASSTLGQYTEAFF. CDR3 DNA: TGTGCCAGCAGCACCCTGGGACAGTACACTGAAGCTTTCTTT. Variable domain in full (rest from reference TRBV11-3 and TRBJ1-1): EAGVVQSPRYKIIEKKQPVAFWCNPISGHNTLYWYLQNLGQGPELLIRYENEEAVDDSQLPKDRFSAERLKGVDSTLKIQPAELGDSAVYLCASSTLGQYTEAFFGQGTRLTVV.

The chain has TRBV20-1 and TRBJ2-3; unclear D gene. CDR1 is DFQATT, CDR2 SNEGSKA, per germline (reference sequence). V was shortened by 0 bases and J by 6 bases, with 4 bases between the two germline ends. This CDR3 region has 11 residues. Here the CDR3 reads CSARDQDTQYF. The CDR3 nucleotides are TGCAGTGCTAGAGATCAGGATACGCAGTATTTT.

This clone appeared a few times. V usage is TRBV4-1 and J usage is TRBJ2-7; D unresolved. Germline assignment: CDR1 MGHRA and CDR2 YSYEKL. The V end was cut by 4 bases, the J end by 5 bases, with 15 bases between. The CDR3 extends over 14 amino acids. DNA for the CDR3: TGCGCCAGCAGCCCCCGGTGGGGAAGTGACGAGCAGTACTTC. Encoded protein: CASSPRWGSDEQYF.

A few counts support this clone. The CDR3 sequence: CAWKLLRQPNTGELFF. CDR3 in DNA: TGTGCCTGGAAATTACTCCGACAGCCGAACACCGGGGAGCTGTTTTTT. V usage is TRBV30 and J usage is TRBJ2-2; a weak D match, TRBD1 (5 bases). The CDR3 spans 16 residues. V was shortened by 4 bases and J by 0 bases, with 15 bases between the two germline ends. Germline CDR1 and CDR2: GTSNPN and SVGIG (reference sequence). Drawing the rest from reference TRBV30 and TRBJ2-2, the complete variable domain is SQTIHQWPATLVQPVGSPLSLECTVEGTSNPNLYWYRQAAGRGLQLLFYSVGIGQISSEVPQNLSASRPQDRQFILSSKKLLLSDSGFYLCAWKLLRQPNTGELFFGEGSRLTVL.

In this sample, this clone turned up once. V is TRBV18 and J is TRBJ2-7, with D unclear. Trimming removed 2 bases at V and 0 bases at J, with 11 bases between. Germline assignment: CDR1 KGHSH and CDR2 LQKENI. The CDR3 extends over 15 amino acids. CDR3: CASSPNPRGSYEQYF. As DNA, the CDR3 is TGTGCCAGCTCACCAAACCCCAGAGGCTCCTACGAGCAGTACTTC.

The chain combines TRBV29-1 with TRBJ2-1; 7 nucleotides align to TRBD2. The CDR3 has 12 residues. The germline gives CDR1 SQVTM, CDR2 ANQGSEA. CDR3 sequence (DNA): TGCGGCGGGCTTCAGGGAGGGTATGAGCAGTTCTTC. Translated, it gives CGGLQGGYEQFF.

The J gene is TRBJ2-1, the V gene TRBV5-6; D possibly uses TRBD1 or TRBD2 (5 bases each). The germline V and J ends were trimmed by 6 bases and 11 bases, with 15 bases remaining between them. Looked up from germline, CDR1 is SGHDT and CDR2 is YYEEEE. The CDR3 consists of 12 residues. The CDR3 protein is CASTKGPGQQFF. CDR3 nucleotides: TGTGCCAGCACCAAAGGTCCGGGACAGCAGTTCTTC.

This rearrangement joins TRBV7-2 to TRBJ2-1; a weak D match, TRBD2 (5 bases). V was clipped by 0 bases and J by 12 bases, with 12 bases between them. CDR1 SGHTA and CDR2 FQGNSA come from the germline V gene. The CDR3 has 13 amino acids. This CDR3 is CASSLAVASRQFF. The CDR3 DNA reads as TGTGCCAGCAGCTTAGCGGTAGCTAGCCGGCAGTTCTTC.

The chain joins TRBV15 to TRBJ1-3; D is perhaps TRBD1 (6 bases). CDR1 and CDR2 from the germline V gene are LNHNV and YYDKDF (reference sequence). V was pared by 3 bases and J by 0 bases, with 9 bases between. The CDR3 totals 15 residues. CDR3 region: CATSSPGDSGNTIYF. As DNA, the CDR3 is TGTGCCACCAGCAGTCCAGGGGACTCTGGAAACACCATATATTTT.

The rearrangement links TRBV4-3 to TRBJ1-1; 9 bases are a match to TRBD1. Trimming at V came to 2 bases and at J to 1 base, leaving 8 bases not matched to a gene. Germline CDR1 is LGHNA and CDR2 is YSLEER. The CDR3 has 17 residues. In DNA form, the CDR3 reads TGCGCCAGCAGCCAATTCAGGACAGGGGAGGGGAACACTGAAGCTTTCTTT. Its translation: CASSQFRTGEGNTEAFF.

DNA of the CDR3: TGCGCCAGCAGCTTGGCCGCGGCAGCCAGTTCGTCTGGGGCCAACGTCCTGACTTTC. The encoded protein is CASSLAAAASSSGANVLTF. The chain joins TRBV5-1 to TRBJ2-6; D unclear. This CDR3 comprises 19 residues. The germline gives CDR1 SGHRS, CDR2 YFSETQ. Trimming took 0 bases from V and 1 from J, leaving 17 bases between them. Based on the CDR3 plus reference TRBV5-1 and TRBJ2-6, the full variable domain is KAGVTQTPRYLIKTRGQQVTLSCSPISGHRSVSWYQQTPGQGLQFLFEYFSETQRNKGNFPGRFSGRQFSNSRSEMNVSTLELGDSALYLCASSLAAAASSSGANVLTFGAGSRLTVL.

The rearrangement uses TRBV30 and TRBJ1-5; D is unclear. The length of the CDR3 is 15 residues. The V end lost 3 bases, the J end lost 2 bases, and 14 bases lay between the germline ends. The germline gives CDR1 GTSNPN, CDR2 SVGIG (reference sequence). The CDR3 nucleotides are TGTGCCTGGAGGTCTTATGGGTCGGGCAATCAGCCCCAGCATTTT. It yields the protein CAWRSYGSGNQPQHF. The full variable domain, with the rest looked up from reference TRBV30 and TRBJ1-5, is SQTIHQWPATLVQPVGSPLSLECTVEGTSNPNLYWYRQAAGRGLQLLFYSVGIGQISSEVPQNLSASRPQDRQFILSSKKLLLSDSGFYLCAWRSYGSGNQPQHFGDGTRLSIL.

The chain carries TRBV11-3 and TRBJ2-1; no reliable D call. The CDR3 is 11 residues long. The V gene's germline CDR1 is SGHNT and CDR2 YENEEA. V shed 8 bases and J shed 3 bases, with 5 bases lying between them. CDR3: CASGNYNEQFF. CDR3 DNA sequence: TGTGCCAGCGGGAACTACAATGAGCAGTTCTTC.